This T cell receptor (beta chain) was recovered during a study of CD8 T cells in Susac syndrome. Roughly 0.45 to 1 ug RNA was reverse transcribed with random hexamers. Amplification of the TCR beta CDR3 was carried out by immunoSEQ multiplex PCR, which spanned a total of 54 Vbeta and 13 Jbeta segments. One entry per CDR3 protein results from TCRdb running MiXCR on the immunoSEQ multiplex PCR reads. The sample lists roughly 190,000 distinct CDR3 sequences, 93% occurring once. The length of the CDR3 is 15 residues. The ends lost 5 bases at V and 7 bases at J; junction bases unmatched: 11. From germline, CDR1 is SGHTA and CDR2 FQGNSA.

The chain uses TRBV7-2 and TRBJ1-2; TRBD1 agrees at 9 bases. Material for sequencing was CD4+ T cells from PBMCs. The source is a human donor in good health. The CDR3 DNA reads TGTGCCAGCAGCCCCGAGGGACAGGGACGGTTTGGCTACACCTTC. The encoded protein is CASSPEGQGRFGYTF.